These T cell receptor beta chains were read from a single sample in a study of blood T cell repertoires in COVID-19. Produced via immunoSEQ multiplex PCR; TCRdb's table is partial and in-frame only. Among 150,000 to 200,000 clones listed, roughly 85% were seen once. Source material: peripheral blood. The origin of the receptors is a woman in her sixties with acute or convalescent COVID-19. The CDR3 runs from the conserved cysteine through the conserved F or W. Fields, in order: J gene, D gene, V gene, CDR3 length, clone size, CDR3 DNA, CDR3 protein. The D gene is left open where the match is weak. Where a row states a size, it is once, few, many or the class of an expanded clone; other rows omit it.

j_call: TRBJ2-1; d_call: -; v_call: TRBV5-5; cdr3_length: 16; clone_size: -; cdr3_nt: TGTGCCAGCAGCGGCAGGGGAGGGAGCCGCTACAATGAGCAGTTCTTC; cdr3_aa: CASSGRGGSRYNEQFF
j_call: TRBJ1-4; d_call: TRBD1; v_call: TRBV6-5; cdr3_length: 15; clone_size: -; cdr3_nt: TGTGCCAGCAGTTACGGGGCAGGGGGCGGCGAAAAACTGTTTTTT; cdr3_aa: CASSYGAGGGEKLFF
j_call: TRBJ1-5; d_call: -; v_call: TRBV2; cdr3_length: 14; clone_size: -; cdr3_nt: TGTGCCAGCAGTGCGGGGGGCGCGGGTCAGCCCCAGCATTTT; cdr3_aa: CASSAGGAGQPQHF
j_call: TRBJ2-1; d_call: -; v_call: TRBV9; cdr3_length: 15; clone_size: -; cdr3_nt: TGTGCCAGCAGCGTAGATGCTAGCGCTTACAATGAGCAGTTCTTC; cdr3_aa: CASSVDASAYNEQFF
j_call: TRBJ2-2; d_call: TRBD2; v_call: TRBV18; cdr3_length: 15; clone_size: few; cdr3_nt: TGTGCCAGCTCACTAGCGGGAGTGGACACCGGGGAGCTGTTTTTT; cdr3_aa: CASSLAGVDTGELFF
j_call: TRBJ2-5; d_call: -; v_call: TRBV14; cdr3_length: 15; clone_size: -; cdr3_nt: TGTGCCAGCAGCCAAGTGCGAGGTTCCTGGGAGACCCAGTACTTC; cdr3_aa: CASSQVRGSWETQYF
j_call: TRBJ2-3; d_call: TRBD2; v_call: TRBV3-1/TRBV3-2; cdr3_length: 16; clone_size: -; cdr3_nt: TGTGCCAGCAGCCTCATAGCGGGAGCGGGCACAGATACGCAGTATTTT; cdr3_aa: CASSLIAGAGTDTQYF
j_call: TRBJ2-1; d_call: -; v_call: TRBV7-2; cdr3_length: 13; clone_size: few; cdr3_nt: TGTGCCAGCAGCTTCCTCCGGGGGATTGAGCAGTTCTTC; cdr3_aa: CASSFLRGIEQFF
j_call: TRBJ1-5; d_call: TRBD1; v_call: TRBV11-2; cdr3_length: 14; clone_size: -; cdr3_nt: TGTGCCAGCAGCTTGGGCCAGGGGGTGAAGCCCCAGCATTTT; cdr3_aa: CASSLGQGVKPQHF
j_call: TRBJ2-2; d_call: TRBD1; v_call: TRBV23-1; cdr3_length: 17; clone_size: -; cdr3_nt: TGCGCCAGCAGTCAAAAAGGGACAGGGGGTATCACCGGGGAGCTGTTTTTT; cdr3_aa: CASSQKGTGGITGELFF
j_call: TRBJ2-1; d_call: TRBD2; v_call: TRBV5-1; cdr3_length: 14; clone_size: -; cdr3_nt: TGCGCCAGCAGCTTGAGTCAGGGAGGGAATGAGCAGTTCTTC; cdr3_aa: CASSLSQGGNEQFF
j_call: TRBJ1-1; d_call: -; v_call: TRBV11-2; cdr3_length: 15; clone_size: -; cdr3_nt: TGTGCCAGCAGCCCATTCCGTCCAGGGAACACTGAAGCTTTCTTT; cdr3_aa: CASSPFRPGNTEAFF
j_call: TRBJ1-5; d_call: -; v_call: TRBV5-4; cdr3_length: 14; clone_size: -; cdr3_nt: TGTGCCAGCAGCTTGGCTGGCGGAGATCAGCCCCAGCATTTT; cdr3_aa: CASSLAGGDQPQHF
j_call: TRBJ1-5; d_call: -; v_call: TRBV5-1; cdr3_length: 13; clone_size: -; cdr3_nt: TGCGCCAGCAGCTTGGAAGGGGTTCAGCCCCAGCATTTT; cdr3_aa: CASSLEGVQPQHF
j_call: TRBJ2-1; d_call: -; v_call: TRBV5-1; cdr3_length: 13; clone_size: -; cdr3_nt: TGCGCCAGCAGCTTGGTTGTTGGGCATGAGCAGTTCTTC; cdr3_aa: CASSLVVGHEQFF
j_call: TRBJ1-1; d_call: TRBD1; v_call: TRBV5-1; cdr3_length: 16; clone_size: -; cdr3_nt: TGCGCCAGCAGGAGCCGGGACAGGGGGCCGAACACTGAAGCTTTCTTT; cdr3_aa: CASRSRDRGPNTEAFF
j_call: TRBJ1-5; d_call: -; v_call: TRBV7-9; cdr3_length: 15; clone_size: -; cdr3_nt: TGTGCCAGCAGCTTAGGGGCAGATAGCAATCAGCCCCAGCATTTT; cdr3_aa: CASSLGADSNQPQHF
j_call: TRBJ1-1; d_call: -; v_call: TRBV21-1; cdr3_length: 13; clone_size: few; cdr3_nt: TGTGCCACCCCGACAGACTCCAACACTGAAGCTTTCTTT; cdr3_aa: CATPTDSNTEAFF
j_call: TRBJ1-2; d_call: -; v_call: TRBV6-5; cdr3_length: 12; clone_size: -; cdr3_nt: TGTGCCAGCAGTTACTCGGCCCGAGGCTACACCTTC; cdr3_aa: CASSYSARGYTF
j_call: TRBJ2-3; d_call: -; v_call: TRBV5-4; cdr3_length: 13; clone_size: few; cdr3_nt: TGTGCCAGCAGCTTGGGAGCCTCTGATACGCAGTATTTT; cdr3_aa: CASSLGASDTQYF
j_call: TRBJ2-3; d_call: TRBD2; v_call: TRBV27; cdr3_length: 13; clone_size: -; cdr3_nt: TGTGCCACTCAAACGGGAGGGACAGATACGCAGTATTTT; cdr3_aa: CATQTGGTDTQYF
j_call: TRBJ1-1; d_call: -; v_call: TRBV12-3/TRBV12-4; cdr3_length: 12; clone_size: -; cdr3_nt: TGTGCCAGCAGTCTAGTCGCAGGTGAAGCTTTCTTT; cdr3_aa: CASSLVAGEAFF
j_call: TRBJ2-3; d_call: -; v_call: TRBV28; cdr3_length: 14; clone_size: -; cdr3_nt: TGTGCCAGCAGTTTAGGAGGGAGCACAGATACGCAGTATTTT; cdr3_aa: CASSLGGSTDTQYF
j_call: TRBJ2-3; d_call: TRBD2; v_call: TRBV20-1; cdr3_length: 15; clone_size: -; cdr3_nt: TGCAGTGCTAGTCGAGCTAGCGGTAGCACAGATACGCAGTATTTT; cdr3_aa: CSASRASGSTDTQYF
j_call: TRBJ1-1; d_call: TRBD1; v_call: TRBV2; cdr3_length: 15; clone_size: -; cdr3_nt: TGTGCCAGCAGTGAAGCACGTTCCGGGACAGCAGAAGCTTTCTTT; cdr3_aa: CASSEARSGTAEAFF
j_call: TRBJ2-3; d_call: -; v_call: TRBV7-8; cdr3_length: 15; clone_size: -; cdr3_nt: TGTGCCAGCAGCTTAGCGCAGGGCCCAACAGATACGCAGTATTTT; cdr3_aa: CASSLAQGPTDTQYF
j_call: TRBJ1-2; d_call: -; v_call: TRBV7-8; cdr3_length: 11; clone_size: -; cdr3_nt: TGTGCCAGCAGCTTAGAAAACAGCTTCTACTTC; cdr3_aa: CASSLENSFYF
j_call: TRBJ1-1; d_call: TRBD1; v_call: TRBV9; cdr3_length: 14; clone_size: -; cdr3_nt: TGTGCCAGCAGCAGACAGGGTGGCGGCGCTGAAGCTTTCTTT; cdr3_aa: CASSRQGGGAEAFF
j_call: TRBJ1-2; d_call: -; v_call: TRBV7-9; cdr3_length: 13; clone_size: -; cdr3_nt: TGTGCCAGCAGCTTAGCACTAAAATATGGCTACACCTTC; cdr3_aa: CASSLALKYGYTF